A selection of T cell receptor beta chains follows, all from one sample in a study of regulatory T cells in long-lasting Graves disease. TCRdb reprocessed the multiplex PCR reads via MiXCR and lists one record per CDR3 protein. The profile shows 530,000 or so distinct CDR3 sequences, around 15% of them singletons. These same records also appear under a second study, on T cells in Graves' hyperthyroidism and ophthalmopathy.

This material consisted of peripheral blood mononuclear cells (PBMCs), taken at new diagnosis, from a patient treated with antithyroid drugs. These receptor sequences come from a young man with Graves disease. Each CDR3 is given with its conserved first and last residue. The D gene is left open where the match is weak. The size field is filled for only some rows; it gives once, few, many or a size class.

j_gene	d_gene	v_gene	abundance	CDR3aa	CDR3nt
TRBJ2-1	TRBD1	TRBV6-1	many	CASGDRVSYNEQFF	TGTGCCAGCGGGGACAGGGTTTCCTACAATGAGCAGTTCTTC
TRBJ2-7	.	TRBV7-9	many	CASSIAGQTRYEQYF	TGTGCCAGCAGCATAGCCGGACAAACCCGATACGAGCAGTACTTC
TRBJ1-2	.	TRBV6-2/TRBV6-3	many	CASSRGEAYGYTF	TGTGCCAGCAGTAGGGGGGAGGCCTATGGCTACACCTTC
TRBJ2-7	TRBD1	TRBV20-1	.	CSAGQGDEQYF	TGCAGTGCTGGACAGGGGGACGAGCAGTACTTC
TRBJ1-1	.	TRBV5-1	.	CASSQRDVLTEAFF	TGCGCCAGCAGCCAGCGGGACGTTCTAACTGAAGCTTTCTTT
TRBJ2-5	TRBD2	TRBV12-3/TRBV12-4	few	CASNRAGGFGGTQYF	TGTGCCAGCAACAGAGCGGGAGGCTTCGGGGGGACCCAGTACTTC
TRBJ1-5	.	TRBV30	.	CAWSQDSLNQPQHF	TGTGCCTGGAGCCAAGACTCCCTAAATCAGCCCCAGCATTTT
TRBJ1-2	.	TRBV15	many	CATSNRRQDYGYTF	TGTGCCACCAGCAACCGCCGACAGGACTATGGCTACACCTTC
TRBJ1-1	.	TRBV7-9	few	CASSLGSGTVGANTEAFF	TGTGCCAGCAGCTTAGGGTCGGGTACAGTTGGGGCAAACACTGAAGCTTTCTTT
TRBJ2-7	TRBD1	TRBV9	few	CASSVGGQGWEQYF	TGTGCCAGCAGCGTAGGAGGACAGGGATGGGAGCAGTACTTC
TRBJ2-1	TRBD2	TRBV10-3	many	CAISESTSGSQFF	TGTGCCATCAGTGAGTCCACTAGCGGGAGCCAGTTCTTC
TRBJ2-1	.	TRBV11-2	few	CASSRGFYDEQFF	TGTGCCAGCAGCCGCGGATTCTACGATGAGCAGTTCTTC
TRBJ2-5	TRBD2	TRBV11-2	many	CASSGGLAETQYF	TGTGCCAGCAGCGGTGGACTAGCGGAGACCCAGTACTTC
TRBJ2-7	.	TRBV27	many	CASSNKPYGGYEQYF	TGTGCCAGCAGCAACAAACCGTACGGGGGCTACGAGCAGTACTTC
TRBJ2-2	TRBD2	TRBV7-2	many	CASSDGTTLPGELFF	TGTGCCAGCAGCGACGGGACTACCCTCCCCGGGGAGCTGTTTTTT
TRBJ2-3	TRBD2	TRBV29-1	few	CSAGRGGAGGPSDTQYF	TGCAGCGCTGGCCGGGGGGGAGCGGGAGGGCCTTCAGATACGCAGTATTTT
TRBJ1-1	.	TRBV12-3/TRBV12-4	many	CASSLRTENEAFF	TGTGCCAGCAGTTTAAGGACAGAGAATGAAGCTTTCTTT
TRBJ2-7	.	TRBV27	many	CASSLSPGVTYEQYF	TGTGCCAGCAGTTTATCCCCAGGGGTGACCTACGAGCAGTACTTC
TRBJ2-5	.	TRBV15	many	CATSRVTGLQYF	TGTGCCACCAGCAGAGTCACGGGACTTCAGTACTTC
TRBJ2-3	.	TRBV3-1	few	CASSLTQGPDTQYF	TGTGCCAGCAGCCTGACGCAGGGCCCAGATACGCAGTATTTT
TRBJ1-1	TRBD1	TRBV6-1	.	CASRTLKGALATEAFF	TGTGCCAGCAGAACCCTTAAGGGGGCCCTGGCCACTGAAGCTTTCTTT
TRBJ2-3	.	TRBV7-9	many	CASSRMWESSDTQYF	TGTGCCAGCAGCCGCATGTGGGAGAGTTCAGATACGCAGTATTTT
TRBJ2-7	TRBD2	TRBV27	.	CASSLYTQLAGGPGEQYF	TGTGCCAGCAGTTTATATACCCAGCTAGCGGGAGGGCCGGGGGAGCAGTACTTC